This TCR beta chain was obtained from a study of T-cell memory formation after mild COVID-19. TCRdb processed the 5' RACE reads anew with MiXCR; each CDR3 protein has one entry. The profile covers over 150,000 distinct CDR3 sequences, with 15% to 20% appearing a single time and roughly 4.3% taken by the ten largest. This clonotype came up a few times. Source material: PBMCs or a T cell subset sorted from them (not recorded which). The receptor comes from a man younger than 35 who had mild COVID-19 (a few samples of this study predate the infection). Cell type and time point are not known.

CDR3 bases: TGTGCCAGCAGTTACTCCCCGGACGGACGGCGAGAAGCTTTCTTT. It translates to CASSYSPDGRREAFF. The J gene is TRBJ1-1, the V gene TRBV12-3 or TRBV12-4; no reliable D call. This CDR3 has 15 residues. Deletions cut 4 bases from V and 8 bases from J, with 20 bases between.